This T cell receptor (beta chain) was captured by sequencing in a study of blood T cell repertoires in COVID-19. Study-level information: Researchers got acute and convalescent COVID-19 samples from the United States, Italy and Spain. PBMCs, B-cell-depleted T cells, or T cells were the source of the cDNA or gDNA that made up the material.

The CDR3 runs to 14 residues. Germline V gene sequence: CDR1 SNHLY, CDR2 FYNNEI. Trimming pared 5 bases from V and 1 base from J, leaving 10 bases between. Under the authors' procedure: Reference gene primer amplification yielded estimated nucleated cell counts. The table came from immunoSEQ multiplex PCR; TCRdb's copy has only in-frame clones and leaves some out. V, J and clone size are those of that table, while D and trimming were read from the DNA. Of approximately 210,000 clones listed, about 80% are singletons. Sequencing was done on a sample of peripheral blood. This clonotype originated in a woman aged 40 to 50 with active or convalescent COVID-19. The J gene is TRBJ2-3, the V gene TRBV2; the D gene is possibly TRBD1 (6 bases). The CDR3 spells CASSKDRRTDTQYF. The CDR3 nucleotides are TGTGCCAGCAGTAAGGACAGACGCACAGATACGCAGTATTTT.